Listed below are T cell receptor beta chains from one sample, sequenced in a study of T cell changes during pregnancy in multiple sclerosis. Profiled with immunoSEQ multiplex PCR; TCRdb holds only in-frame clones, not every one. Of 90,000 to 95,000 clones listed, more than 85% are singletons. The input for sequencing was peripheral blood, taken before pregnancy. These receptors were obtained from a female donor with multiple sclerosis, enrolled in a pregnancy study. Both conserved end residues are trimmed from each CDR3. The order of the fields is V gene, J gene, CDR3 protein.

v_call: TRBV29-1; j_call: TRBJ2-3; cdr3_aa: SVYGGLAQDTQY
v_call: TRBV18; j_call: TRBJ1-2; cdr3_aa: ASSPPRDTGGYT
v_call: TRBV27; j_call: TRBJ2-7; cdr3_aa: ASSRGQGSYEQY
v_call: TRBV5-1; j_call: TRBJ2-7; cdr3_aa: ASSLSLSGVPEQY
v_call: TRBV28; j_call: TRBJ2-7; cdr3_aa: ASGDTDYEQY
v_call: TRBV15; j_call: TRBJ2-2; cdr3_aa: ATGAQNTGELF
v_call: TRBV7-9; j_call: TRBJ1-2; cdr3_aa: ASSTGLGYYGYT
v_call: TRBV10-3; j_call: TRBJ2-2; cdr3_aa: AISLSRDSKPGELF
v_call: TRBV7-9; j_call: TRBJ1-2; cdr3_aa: ASSLAQGSYGYT
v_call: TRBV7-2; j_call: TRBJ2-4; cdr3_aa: ASSLIGQGTSSNQY
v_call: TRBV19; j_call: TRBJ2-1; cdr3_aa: ASNSRGTSGLSSYNEQF
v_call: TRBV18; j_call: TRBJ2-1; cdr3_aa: ASSPLSTSANNEQF
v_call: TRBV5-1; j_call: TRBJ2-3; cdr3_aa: ASSPRGGGVTDTQY
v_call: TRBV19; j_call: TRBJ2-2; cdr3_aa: ASRNRGATGELF
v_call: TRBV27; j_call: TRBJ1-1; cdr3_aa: ASSPRQGHTEAF
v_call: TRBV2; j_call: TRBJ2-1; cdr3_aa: ASLGTSEGNEQF
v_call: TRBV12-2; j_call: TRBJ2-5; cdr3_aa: ASRFWREANRGTQY
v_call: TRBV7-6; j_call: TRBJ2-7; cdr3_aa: ASSLVGGGNLYEQY